This is a list of T cell receptor beta chains from one sample in a study of blood T cell repertoires in COVID-19. Produced via immunoSEQ multiplex PCR; TCRdb's table is partial and in-frame only. The repertoire holds 190,000 or so clones, with 82% as singletons. The sequencing input was peripheral blood. Every receptor here comes from a human donor with acute or convalescent COVID-19. The donor label of this sample is uncertain. CDR3s include the opening cysteine and the closing phenylalanine or tryptophan. D genes are given only for firm matches. Only some rows state a clone size, as once, few, many or a class for expanded clones.

>TRBV12-3/TRBV12-4|NA|TRBJ1-2|TRBD1
CASSSRTGLGYTF
TGTGCCAGCAGTTCGCGGACAGGGCTTGGCTACACCTTC
>TRBV7-8|NA|TRBJ1-5|NA
CASSPGQPNQPQHF
TGTGCCAGCAGCCCCGGACAGCCAAATCAGCCCCAGCATTTT
>TRBV5-4|NA|TRBJ2-2|NA
CASSFTSNTGELFF
TGTGCCAGCAGCTTTACATCCAACACCGGGGAGCTGTTTTTT
>TRBV7-9|NA|TRBJ2-7|NA
CASSGADTAYEQYF
TGTGCCAGCAGCGGGGCGGACACCGCCTACGAGCAGTACTTC
>TRBV4-2|few|TRBJ2-7|NA
CASSPFRGSPSEQYF
TGTGCCAGCAGCCCCTTTCGTGGGAGTCCAAGTGAGCAGTACTTC
>TRBV6-5|NA|TRBJ2-7|TRBD2
CASSYSVAGGTYEQYF
TGTGCCAGCAGTTACTCGGTAGCGGGAGGAACCTACGAGCAGTACTTC
>TRBV19|NA|TRBJ1-1|TRBD1
CASSDRVLMNTEAFF
TGTGCCAGTAGTGACAGGGTCTTAATGAACACTGAAGCTTTCTTT
>TRBV19|NA|TRBJ1-2|TRBD1
CASTVDRGQGYTF
TGTGCCAGCACCGTCGACAGGGGACAGGGCTACACCTTC
>TRBV2|NA|TRBJ1-1|NA
CASSRLTVNTEAFF
TGTGCCAGCAGTCGGCTGACAGTGAACACTGAAGCTTTCTTT
>TRBV5-1|NA|TRBJ2-1|TRBD2
CASSLGLAGEGEQFF
TGCGCCAGCAGCTTAGGACTAGCCGGAGAAGGTGAGCAGTTCTTC
>TRBV12-3/TRBV12-4|NA|TRBJ2-3|NA
CASNAGASDTQYF
TGTGCCAGCAACGCAGGGGCCTCGGATACGCAGTATTTT
>TRBV28|NA|TRBJ2-3|NA
CASSSQTDTQYF
TGTGCCAGCAGCTCGCAGACAGATACGCAGTATTTT
>TRBV5-5|NA|TRBJ1-3|NA
CASSSGYSGNTIYF
TGTGCCAGCAGCTCCGGGTACTCTGGAAACACCATATATTTT
>TRBV13|few|TRBJ2-5|NA
CASSPSRVRGETQYF
TGTGCCAGCAGTCCTTCCAGGGTCAGGGGAGAGACCCAGTACTTC
>TRBV7-9|NA|TRBJ1-1|NA
CASRRVRGGGTEAFF
TGTGCCAGCAGACGTGTCCGGGGGGGAGGAACTGAAGCTTTCTTT
>TRBV6-5|NA|TRBJ2-1|NA
CASSRQSNEQFF
TGTGCCAGCAGTCGACAGAGCAATGAGCAGTTCTTC
>TRBV5-6|NA|TRBJ1-1|TRBD1
CASSSLDRDTEAFF
TGTGCCAGCAGCTCTCTAGACAGGGACACTGAAGCTTTCTTT
>TRBV11-2|NA|TRBJ1-3|TRBD1
CASSFARTGQGNTIYF
TGTGCCAGCAGCTTCGCCAGGACAGGGCAAGGAAACACCATATATTTT
>TRBV18|NA|TRBJ1-1|NA
CASSPQGGSNTEAFF
TGTGCCAGCTCACCCCAGGGAGGTTCGAACACTGAAGCTTTCTTT
>TRBV7-2|NA|TRBJ2-1|TRBD2
CASSLAGLAVYNEQFF
TGTGCCAGCAGCTTAGCGGGACTAGCGGTCTACAATGAGCAGTTCTTC
>TRBV24-1|NA|TRBJ2-5|TRBD1
CATSDTGTGALQETQYF
TGTGCCACCAGTGATACCGGGACAGGGGCCCTGCAAGAGACCCAGTACTTC
>TRBV18|NA|TRBJ2-7|TRBD1
CASSPGTVSYEQYF
TGTGCCAGCTCACCGGGGACAGTCTCCTACGAGCAGTACTTC
>TRBV5-1|few|TRBJ1-3|NA
CASTEDYSGNTIYF
TGCGCCAGCACAGAGGATTACTCTGGAAACACCATATATTTT
>TRBV4-1|NA|TRBJ2-3|TRBD2
CASSQDQGASGSSTDTQYF
TGCGCCAGCAGCCAAGATCAAGGGGCTAGCGGGAGTAGCACAGATACGCAGTATTTT
>TRBV5-1|NA|TRBJ1-4|NA
CASSLGGFSNEKLFF
TGCGCCAGCAGCTTGGGCGGATTTAGTAATGAAAAACTGTTTTTT
>TRBV10-3|NA|TRBJ1-1|NA
CAISGGLNTEAFF
TGTGCCATCAGTGGAGGGCTGAACACTGAAGCTTTCTTT